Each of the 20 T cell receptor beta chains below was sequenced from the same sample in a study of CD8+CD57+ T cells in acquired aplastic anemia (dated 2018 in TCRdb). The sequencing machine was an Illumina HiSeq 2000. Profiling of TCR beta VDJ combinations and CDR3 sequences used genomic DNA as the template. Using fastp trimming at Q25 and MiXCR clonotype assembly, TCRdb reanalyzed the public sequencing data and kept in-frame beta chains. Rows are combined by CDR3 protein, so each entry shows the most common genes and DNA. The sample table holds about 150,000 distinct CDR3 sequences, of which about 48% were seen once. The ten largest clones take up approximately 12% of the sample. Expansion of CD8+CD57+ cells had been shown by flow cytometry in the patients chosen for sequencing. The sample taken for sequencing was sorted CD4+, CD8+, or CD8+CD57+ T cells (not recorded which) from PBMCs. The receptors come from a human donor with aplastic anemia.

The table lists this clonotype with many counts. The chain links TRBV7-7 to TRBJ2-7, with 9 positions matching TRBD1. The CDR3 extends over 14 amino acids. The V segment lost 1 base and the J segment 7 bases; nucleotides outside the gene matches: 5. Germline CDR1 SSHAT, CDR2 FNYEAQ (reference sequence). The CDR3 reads CASSLEVDRGEQYF. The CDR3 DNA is TGTGCCAGCAGCTTAGAGGTGGACAGGGGTGAGCAGTACTTC.

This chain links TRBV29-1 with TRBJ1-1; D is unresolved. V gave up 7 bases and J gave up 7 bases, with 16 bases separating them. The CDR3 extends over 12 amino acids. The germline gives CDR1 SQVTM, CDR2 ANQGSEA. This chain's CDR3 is CSGARPGNEAFF. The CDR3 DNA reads TGCAGCGGTGCCCGACCGGGGAATGAAGCTTTCTTT.

CDR3 bases: TGTGCCAGCTCCAGACTTCCGGGACAGCGGGACACCGGGGAGCTGTTTTTT. Amino acid sequence: CASSRLPGQRDTGELFF. The chain couples TRBV6-1 to TRBJ2-2; TRBD1 might be the D (7 bases). V was clipped by 8 bases and J by 3 bases, with 22 bases between them. The V gene's germline CDR1 is MNHNS and CDR2 SASEGT. This CDR3 is built from 17 residues.

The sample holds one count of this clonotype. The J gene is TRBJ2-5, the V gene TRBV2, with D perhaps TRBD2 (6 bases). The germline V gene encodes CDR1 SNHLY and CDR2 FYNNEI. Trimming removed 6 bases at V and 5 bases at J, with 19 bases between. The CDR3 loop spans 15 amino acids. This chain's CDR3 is CASSGGGGKMETQYF. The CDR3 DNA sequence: TGTGCCAGCAGCGGAGGCGGAGGGAAGATGGAGACCCAGTACTTC. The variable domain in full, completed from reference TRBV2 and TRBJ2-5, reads EPEVTQTPSHQVTQMGQEVILRCVPISNHLYFYWYRQILGQKVEFLVSFYNNEISEKSEIFDDQFSVERPDGSNFTLKIRSTKLEDSAMYFCASSGGGGKMETQYFGPGTRLLVL.

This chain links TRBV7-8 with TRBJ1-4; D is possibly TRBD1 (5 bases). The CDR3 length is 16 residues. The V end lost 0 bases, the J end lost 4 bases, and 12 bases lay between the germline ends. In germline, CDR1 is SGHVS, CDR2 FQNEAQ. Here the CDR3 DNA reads TGTGCCAGCAGCTTAGCAGTGATTAGGGGTAATGAAAAACTGTTTTTT. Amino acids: CASSLAVIRGNEKLFF.

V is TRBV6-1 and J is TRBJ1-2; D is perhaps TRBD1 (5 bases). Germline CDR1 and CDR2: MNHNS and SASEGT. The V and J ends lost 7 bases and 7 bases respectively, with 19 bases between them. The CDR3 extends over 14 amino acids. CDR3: CASITDSLIGGYTF. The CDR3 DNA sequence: TGTGCCAGCATTACCGACAGCCTTATAGGTGGCTACACCTTC.

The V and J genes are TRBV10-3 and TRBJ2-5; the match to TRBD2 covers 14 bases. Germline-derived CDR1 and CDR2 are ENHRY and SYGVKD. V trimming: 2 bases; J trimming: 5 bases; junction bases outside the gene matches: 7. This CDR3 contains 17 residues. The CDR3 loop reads CAISEEGLAGGRETQYF. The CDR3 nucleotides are TGTGCCATCAGTGAGGAAGGACTAGCGGGGGGCCGGGAGACCCAGTACTTC.

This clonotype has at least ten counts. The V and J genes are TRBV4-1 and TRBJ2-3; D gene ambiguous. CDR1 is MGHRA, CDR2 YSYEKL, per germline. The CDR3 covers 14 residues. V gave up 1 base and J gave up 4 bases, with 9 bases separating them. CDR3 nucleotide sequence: TGCGCCAGCAGCCAAGGCCGTGCCCCAGATACGCAGTATTTT. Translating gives CASSQGRAPDTQYF.

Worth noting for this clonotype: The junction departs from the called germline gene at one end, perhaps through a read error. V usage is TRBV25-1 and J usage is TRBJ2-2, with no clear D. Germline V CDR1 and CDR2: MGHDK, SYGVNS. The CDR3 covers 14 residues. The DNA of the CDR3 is TGTGCCACCAGTGCCCTGCAGAGCACCGGGGAGCTGTTTTTT. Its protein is CATSALQSTGELFF.

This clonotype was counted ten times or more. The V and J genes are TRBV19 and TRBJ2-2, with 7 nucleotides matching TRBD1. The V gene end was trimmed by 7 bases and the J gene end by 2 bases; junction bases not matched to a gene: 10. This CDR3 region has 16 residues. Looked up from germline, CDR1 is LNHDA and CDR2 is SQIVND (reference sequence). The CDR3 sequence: CASNSEGTENTGELFF. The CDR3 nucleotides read TGTGCCAGTAATTCAGAGGGGACAGAAAACACCGGGGAGCTGTTTTTT.

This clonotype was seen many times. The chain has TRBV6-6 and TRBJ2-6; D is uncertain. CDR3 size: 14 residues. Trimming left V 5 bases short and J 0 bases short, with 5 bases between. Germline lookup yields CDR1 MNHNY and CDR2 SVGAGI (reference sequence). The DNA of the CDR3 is TGTGCCAGCAGTAACATCTCTGGGGCCAACGTCCTGACTTTC. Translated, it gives CASSNISGANVLTF.

Here the CDR3 DNA reads TGTGCCACGGGACAGGGCCATGAAAAACTGTTTTTT. Its protein is CATGQGHEKLFF. This chain uses TRBV2 with TRBJ1-4; TRBD1 matches 9 bases. Germline CDR1 is SNHLY and CDR2 is FYNNEI. V was clipped by 10 bases and J by 6 bases; unmatched bases: 3. This CDR3 spans 12 amino acids.

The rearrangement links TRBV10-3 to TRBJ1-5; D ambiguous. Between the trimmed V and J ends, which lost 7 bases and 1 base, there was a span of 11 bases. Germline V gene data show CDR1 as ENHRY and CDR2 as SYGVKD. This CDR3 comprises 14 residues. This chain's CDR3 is CAITGPPSNQPQHF. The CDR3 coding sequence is TGTGCCATCACCGGACCTCCGAGCAATCAGCCCCAGCATTTT.

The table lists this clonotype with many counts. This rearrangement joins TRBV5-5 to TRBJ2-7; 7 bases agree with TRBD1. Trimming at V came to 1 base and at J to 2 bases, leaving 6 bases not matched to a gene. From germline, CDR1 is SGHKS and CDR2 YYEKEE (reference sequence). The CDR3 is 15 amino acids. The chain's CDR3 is CASSLYRDSPYEQYF. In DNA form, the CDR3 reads TGTGCCAGCAGCTTGTACCGGGACAGTCCCTACGAGCAGTACTTC.

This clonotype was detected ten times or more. The CDR3 loop is CASSQDRRAGENTEAFF. The CDR3 region has the DNA TGCGCCAGCAGCCAAGATCGAAGGGCAGGGGAGAACACTGAAGCTTTCTTT. The chain employs TRBV4-3 and TRBJ1-1, with D perhaps matching TRBD1 (6 bases). V was cut by 0 bases and J by 1 base, with 15 bases left in between. Germline-derived CDR1 and CDR2 are LGHNA and YSLEER. The CDR3 is 17 residues long.

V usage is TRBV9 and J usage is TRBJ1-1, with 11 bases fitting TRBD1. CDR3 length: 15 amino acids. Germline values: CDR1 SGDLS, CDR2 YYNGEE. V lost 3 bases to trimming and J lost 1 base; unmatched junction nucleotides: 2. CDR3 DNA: TGTGCCAGCAGCGCCGGACAGGGGGCGAACACTGAAGCTTTCTTT. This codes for CASSAGQGANTEAFF.

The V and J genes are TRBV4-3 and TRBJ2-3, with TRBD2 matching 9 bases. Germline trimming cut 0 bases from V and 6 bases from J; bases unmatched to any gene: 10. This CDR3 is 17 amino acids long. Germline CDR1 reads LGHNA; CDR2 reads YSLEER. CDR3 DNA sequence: TGCGCCAGCAGCCAAGACGAACCTAGCGGGGAGGCGGATACGCAGTATTTT. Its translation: CASSQDEPSGEADTQYF.

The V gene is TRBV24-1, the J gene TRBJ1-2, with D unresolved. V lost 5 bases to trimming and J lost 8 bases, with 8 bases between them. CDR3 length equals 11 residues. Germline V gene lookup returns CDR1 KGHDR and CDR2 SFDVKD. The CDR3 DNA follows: TGTGCCACCAGTGGCCCGGACGGCTACACCTTC. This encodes CATSGPDGYTF.

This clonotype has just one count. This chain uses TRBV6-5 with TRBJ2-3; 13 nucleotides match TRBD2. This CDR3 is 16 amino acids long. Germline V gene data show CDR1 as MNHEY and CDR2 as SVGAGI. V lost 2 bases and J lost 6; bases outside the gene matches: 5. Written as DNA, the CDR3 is TGTGCCAGCAGTTACATGACTAGCGGGGGGTTGGATACGCAGTATTTT. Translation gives CASSYMTSGGLDTQYF.

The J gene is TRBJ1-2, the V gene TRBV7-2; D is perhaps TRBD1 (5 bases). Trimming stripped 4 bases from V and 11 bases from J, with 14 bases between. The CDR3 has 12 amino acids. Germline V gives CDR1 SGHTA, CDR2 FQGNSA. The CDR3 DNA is TGTGCCAGCAGCTATCAGGGTAGCGGGTACACCTTC. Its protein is CASSYQGSGYTF.